The 23 T cell receptor beta chains below come from one sample, sequenced in a study of CD8+CD57+ T cells in acquired aplastic anemia. Profiles of TCR beta VDJ and CDR3 were generated from a genomic DNA template. TCRdb independently ran MiXCR on the reads; one entry per CDR3 protein. The sample lists approximately 250,000 distinct CDR3 sequences, less than 85% occurring once. Sequencing was done on patients that had shown CD8+CD57+ cell expansion by flow cytometry. The sample consisted of sorted CD4+, CD8+, or CD8+CD57+ T cells (not recorded which) from PBMCs. These receptor sequences come from a human donor with aplastic anemia.

V gene TRBV4-2 combines with J gene TRBJ2-3; D gene unclear. V dropped 0 bases and J dropped 2 bases, with 12 bases sitting between them. CDR3 length: 16 residues. The V gene's germline CDR1 is LGHNA and CDR2 YNFKEQ. This chain's CDR3 is CASSQDQASFTDTQYF. The CDR3 bases are TGTGCCAGCAGCCAAGACCAAGCCAGCTTCACAGATACGCAGTATTTT.

This chain joins TRBV5-6 and TRBJ2-1, with a weak D call TRBD2 (6 bases). The CDR3 is 15 residues long. Germline CDR1 reads SGHDT; CDR2 reads YYEEEE. Deletions cut 0 bases from V and 6 bases from J, with 13 bases between. DNA for the CDR3: TGTGCCAGCAGCTTGGAGGGGACTTCTTCCAATGAGCAGTTCTTC. This encodes CASSLEGTSSNEQFF.

This clonotype has more than one count but fewer than ten. A much larger clone lies a single base off, so this may be a read error. The chain is built from TRBV7-8 and TRBJ2-1; D is possibly TRBD2 (6 bases). This CDR3 is built from 16 residues. V shed 0 bases and J shed 13 bases, with 22 bases lying between them. Germline assignment: CDR1 SGHVS and CDR2 FQNEAQ. CDR3 nucleotide sequence: TGTGCCAGCAGCTTAGCGGGAGGCGCCGATAGGCAGTATCAGTTCTTC. It encodes CASSLAGGADRQYQFF.

Concerning this clonotype itself: One junction end disagrees with the germline gene, perhaps due to a read error. The rearrangement links TRBV2 to TRBJ2-1, with TRBD2 as a possible D gene (5 bases). CDR3 length: 13 amino acids. Germline V gene lookup returns CDR1 SNHLY and CDR2 FYNNEI. The CDR3 DNA reads TGTGCCAGCAGGTCCGCGGGCACAGATACGCAGTACTTT. Translating it yields CASRSAGTDTQYF.

The chain has TRBV19 and TRBJ2-5; D gene ambiguous. V was pared by 10 bases and J by 7 bases, with 16 bases between. This CDR3 region has 12 residues. CDR1 is LNHDA and CDR2 is SQIVND in the germline V gene (reference sequence). The CDR3 reads CATSAPVGTQYF. CDR3 sequence (DNA): TGTGCCACCAGTGCACCCGTAGGGACCCAGTACTTC.

A single count supports this clonotype. A junction end diverges from the germline sequence, so it may reflect a read error. The chain uses TRBV7-6 and TRBJ2-3; D perhaps matches TRBD1 (6 bases). In germline, CDR1 is SGHVS, CDR2 FNYEAQ. The CDR3 has 14 residues. The CDR3: CASSLAHGTKTHYF. CDR3 DNA sequence: TGTGCCAGCAGCTTAGCCCACGGGACAAAAACGCACTATTTT.

As concerns this clonotype: At one end the junction does not follow the germline gene, possibly because of a read error. The chain employs TRBV5-6 and TRBJ2-5; D is unresolved. The CDR3 loop spans 14 amino acids. Germline lookup yields CDR1 SGHDT and CDR2 YYEEEE. The chain's CDR3 is CATSMESSQETQYF. CDR3 DNA: TGTGCCACCAGCATGGAGTCCAGCCAAGAGACCCAGTACTTC.

This clonotype was observed at least ten times. The chain uses TRBV11-3 and TRBJ2-3, with D possibly TRBD2 on 5 matching bases. V lost 0 bases and J lost 6, with 10 bases in between. Germline values: CDR1 SGHNT, CDR2 YENEEA. The CDR3 sequence is 14 residues long. The CDR3 reads CASSLDLAPDTQYF. In DNA, the CDR3 is TGTGCCAGCAGCTTAGATCTAGCACCCGATACGCAGTATTTT.

Remarks on this clonotype: The junction differs from germline at one of its ends, possibly a read error. The gene calls are TRBV7-9 and TRBJ2-5; D may be TRBD2 (5 bases). This CDR3 is 14 amino acids long. CDR1 and CDR2 from the germline V gene are SEHNR and FQNEAQ (reference sequence). CDR3 region: CASSCQRSGESDEF. The CDR3 nucleotides read TGTGCCAGCAGCTGTCAAAGAAGCGGAGAGAGCGATGAGTTC.

Comments on this clonotype: A junction boundary mismatches the germline segment, possibly from a read error. The chain employs TRBV5-4 and TRBJ2-5; no firm D call. This CDR3 contains 14 residues. Germline-derived CDR1 and CDR2 are SGHNT and YYREEE (reference sequence). The DNA for the CDR3 is TGTGCCACCAGCATGGGCTGCGGCCAAGAGACCCAGTACTTC. It codes for CATSMGCGQETQYF.

This sequence joins TRBV11-3 and TRBJ2-3; 7 bases align to TRBD1. V was clipped by 8 bases and J by 5 bases; unmatched bases: 7. Germline-derived CDR1 and CDR2 are SGHNT and YENEEA. The CDR3 covers 13 residues. CDR3 DNA sequence: TGTGCCAGCGGCGCCCGACAGGGAGATACGCAGTATTTT. It encodes CASGARQGDTQYF.

Turning to this clonotype: Its ends do not fully match the called genes, so a read error is possible. The chain is built from TRBV19 and TRBJ2-3; TRBD2 matches 8 bases. Germline values: CDR1 LNHDA, CDR2 SQIVND (reference sequence). This CDR3 has 15 amino acids. The CDR3 nucleotides read TGTGCCAGTAGCTTAAGTAGCGGGGAAATTGATAAGCAGTATTTT. Translation: CASSLSSGEIDKQYF.

This chain joins TRBV9 and TRBJ2-3; no firm D call. Germline CDR1 and CDR2: SGDLS and YYNGEE. This CDR3 contains 14 residues. V lost 0 bases and J lost 15, with 20 bases in between. The CDR3 protein is CASSVASDTQTFYF. CDR3 sequence (DNA): TGTGCCAGCAGCGTAGCGTCAGATACCCAGACGTTTTATTTT.

Note on this clonotype: One end of the junction is discordant with germline, which a read error may explain. V is TRBV7-2 and J is TRBJ2-5; D is tentatively TRBD1 or TRBD2 (5 bases each). CDR1 and CDR2 (germline): SGHTA, FQGNSA. This CDR3 is built from 13 residues. CDR3 nucleotides: TGTGCCAGCAGCTTAGGGGACCGTCCCGATAAGTACTTT. It encodes CASSLGDRPDKYF.

Points on this clonotype: Sequence at one end of the junction differs from germline and may be a read error. This chain joins TRBV7-3 and TRBJ2-7; unclear D gene. The germline gives CDR1 SGHTA, CDR2 FQGTGA. This CDR3 is built from 15 residues. The CDR3 sequence is CATSTSAGLGYEQNF. The CDR3 DNA reads as TGTGCCACCAGCACTTCAGCCGGCCTCGGCTACGAGCAGAACTTC. The variable domain in full, with the rest retrieved from reference TRBV7-3 and TRBJ2-7, is GAGVSQTPSNKVTEKGKYVELRCDPISGHTALYWYRQSLGQGPEFLIYFQGTGAADDSGLPNDRFFAVRPEGSVSTLKIQRTERGDSAVYLCATSTSAGLGYEQNFGPGTRLTVT.

This clonotype was seen only once. This sequence joins TRBV7-9 and TRBJ2-5, with D possibly being TRBD2 (6 bases). Germline loops: CDR1 SEHNR, CDR2 FQNEAQ (reference sequence). This CDR3 has 15 residues. Trimming took off 6 bases at V and 12 bases at J, with 26 bases between the two ends. This chain's CDR3 is CASSSRGTWGSDEYF. Here the CDR3 DNA reads TGTGCCAGCAGTTCTCGAGGGACTTGGGGAAGCGACGAGTACTTC.

In its sample, this clonotype was seen once. The junction departs from germline at one end; a sequencing error may be responsible. This chain joins TRBV7-2 and TRBJ2-1, with D uncertain. The CDR3 loop spans 15 amino acids. Germline CDR1 reads SGHTA; CDR2 reads FQGNSA. This CDR3 is CASSLARTSGYTYFF. The DNA for the CDR3 is TGTGCCAGCAGTTTAGCCCGGACCTCTGGCTATACCTACTTCTTC.

Of note for this clonotype: The conserved phenylalanine or tryptophan is not found at the CDR3 terminus, so this likely reflects a read error. It is unclear where the CDR3 begins or ends on the DNA, so no DNA is shown, and the CDR3 is as TCRdb lists it. This chain connects TRBV7-2 to TRBJ2-3; TRBD1 is taken as the D call from the table, unchecked against the DNA. Including both end residues, the CDR3 is 13 amino acids long. The V gene's germline CDR1 is SGHTA and CDR2 FQGNSA. The CDR3 reads CASGDGGTAAEQY.

V and J are TRBV20-1 and TRBJ2-7, with D possibly TRBD1 on 5 matching bases. The length of the CDR3 is 15 residues. Germline assignment: CDR1 DFQATT and CDR2 SNEGSKA (reference sequence). Written as DNA, the CDR3 is TGCAGTGCCAGAGAACAGGCACGCAAGATCTACGAGCAGTACGTC. Translating it yields CSAREQARKIYEQYV.

Only a few counts were recorded for this clonotype. J is TRBJ2-5 and V is TRBV5-4; 8 bases align to TRBD2. Germline lookup yields CDR1 SGHNT and CDR2 YYREEE (reference sequence). The CDR3 extends over 13 amino acids. V was pared by 2 bases and J by 4 bases, with 1 base of the junction left unmatched. CDR3 sequence: CASSFTSGETQYF. The CDR3 bases are TGTGCCAGCAGCTTTACTAGCGGAGAGACCCAGTACTTC.

Comment on this clonotype: The junction and the germline gene differ at one end; a read error may be behind it. The CDR3 nucleotides are TGTGCCAGCAGCCCCCCCCCGGAATGGGCTACGGAGAGTTTT. Protein product: CASSPPPEWATESF. This chain joins TRBV7-8 and TRBJ2-3; D remains ambiguous. The CDR3 contains 14 residues. Per germline, CDR1 SGHVS and CDR2 FQNEAQ.

A note on this clonotype: A junction end diverges from the germline sequence, so it may reflect a read error. This chain uses TRBV9 with TRBJ2-3; D may be TRBD1 or TRBD2 (6 bases each). Germline V gene data show CDR1 as SGDLS and CDR2 as YYNGEE. The length of the CDR3 is 13 residues. Here the CDR3 DNA reads TGTGCCAGCAGCGTCGGGGGCTCGAGAAATCAGTCTTTT. It encodes CASSVGGSRNQSF.

Worth noting for this clonotype: Sequence at one end of the junction differs from germline and may be a read error. V is TRBV7-3 and J is TRBJ2-3, with D tentatively TRBD1 or TRBD2 (6 bases each). This CDR3 contains 13 residues. Germline V gene sequence: CDR1 SGHTA, CDR2 FQGTGA. CDR3 protein: CASGDGGTGTQFF. Written as DNA, the CDR3 is TGTGCCAGCGGGGACGGGGGCACTGGGACCCAGTTTTTT.